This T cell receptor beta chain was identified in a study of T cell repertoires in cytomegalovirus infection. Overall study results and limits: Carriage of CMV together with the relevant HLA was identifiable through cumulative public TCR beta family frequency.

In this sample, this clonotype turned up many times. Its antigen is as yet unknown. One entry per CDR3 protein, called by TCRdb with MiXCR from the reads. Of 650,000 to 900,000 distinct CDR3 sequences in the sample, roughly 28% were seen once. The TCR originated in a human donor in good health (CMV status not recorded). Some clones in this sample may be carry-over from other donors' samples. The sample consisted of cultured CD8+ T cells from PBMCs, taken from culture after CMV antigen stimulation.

CDR3 in amino acids: CASSPRSQGFYEQFF. The CDR3, as DNA: TGTGCCAGCAGCCCCCGCTCACAGGGGTTTTATGAGCAGTTCTTC. The chain links TRBV7-9 to TRBJ2-1, with TRBD1 matching 7 bases. V lost 5 bases and J lost 8; bases outside the gene matches: 12. This CDR3 region has 15 residues. The germline V gene has CDR1 SEHNR and CDR2 FQNEAQ (reference sequence).